Below are 8 T cell receptor beta chains sequenced from a single sample in a study of T cell responses to AZD1222 COVID-19 vaccine. The data were produced by immunoSEQ multiplex PCR, yet TCRdb's version contains in-frame clones alone and is incomplete. The sample has some 80,000 clones; 88% are singletons. The source material was peripheral blood, sampled 28 days after the second dose of the MenACWY control vaccine. These receptor sequences come from an adult who received the MenACWY meningococcal vaccine as a control.

The chain has TRBV7-9 and TRBJ2-2; 8 nucleotides match TRBD2. This CDR3 contains 15 residues. Trimming took 5 bases from V and 4 from J; bases not matched to a gene: 6. CDR1 SEHNR and CDR2 FQNEAQ come from the germline V gene (reference sequence). Here the CDR3 DNA reads TGTGCCAGCAGCCTAAGCGGGGGAGTCACCGGGGAGCTGTTTTTT. Translation gives CASSLSGGVTGELFF.

The chain joins TRBV5-1 to TRBJ1-2, with D perhaps matching TRBD1 (5 bases). The germline V and J ends were trimmed by 2 bases and 2 bases, with 13 bases remaining between them. Per the germline V gene, CDR1 is SGHRS and CDR2 is YFSETQ. This CDR3 is built from 15 residues. The CDR3 bases are TGCGCCAGCAGCTTCCCGGAGGCAGGGAACTATGGCTACACCTTC. This gives the protein CASSFPEAGNYGYTF.

The gene calls are TRBV28 and TRBJ2-4, with 7 bases identical to TRBD2. The junction had 8 bases not matched to a gene; V was cut back by 11 bases and J by 4 bases. The V gene's germline CDR1 is MDHEN and CDR2 SYDVKM. There are 13 residues in the CDR3. CDR3 DNA sequence: TGTGCCTCCCTGGGGGGGATTAAAAACATTCAGTACTTC. Its translation is CASLGGIKNIQYF.

V usage is TRBV5-1 and J usage is TRBJ1-2, with 9 bases that match TRBD1. The length of the CDR3 is 16 residues. V gave up 0 bases and J gave up 7 bases; unmatched junction bases: 10. Germline values: CDR1 SGHRS, CDR2 YFSETQ. The CDR3 bases are TGCGCCAGCAGCTTGGACCAACCGGGACAGGGTCGTGGCTACACCTTC. Encoded protein: CASSLDQPGQGRGYTF.

V is TRBV19 and J is TRBJ2-5; D is perhaps TRBD2 (5 bases). Germline V lookup: CDR1 LNHDA, CDR2 SQIVND (reference sequence). The V and J ends lost 2 bases and 5 bases respectively, with 18 bases between them. The CDR3 length is 16 residues. The CDR3 reads CASSIIEGWLKETQYF. For the CDR3, the DNA is TGTGCCAGTAGTATAATTGAGGGATGGTTGAAGGAGACCCAGTACTTC.

This sequence joins TRBV30 and TRBJ2-1; no definite D call. V gave up 0 bases and J gave up 0 bases, with 15 bases separating them. The CDR3 length is 17 residues. Per the germline V gene, CDR1 is GTSNPN and CDR2 is SVGIG (reference sequence). CDR3 loop: CAWSVPTTYTSYNEQFF. In DNA form, the CDR3 reads TGTGCCTGGAGTGTACCCACCACGTACACCTCCTACAATGAGCAGTTCTTC.

CDR3 nucleotide sequence: TGTGCCAGCAGCATTGGGAGGGACAGGGACCGCAATGAGCAGTTCTTC. This encodes CASSIGRDRDRNEQFF. The chain carries TRBV21-1 and TRBJ2-1; no DNA check was done on the table's D call, TRBD1. TRBV21-1 corresponds to a pseudogene. The CDR3 runs 16 residues.

This rearrangement joins TRBV18 to TRBJ1-1; 10 nucleotides align to TRBD1. Germline V CDR1 and CDR2: KGHSH, LQKENI. The CDR3 is 14 residues long. V gave up 5 bases and J gave up 4 bases; unmatched junction bases: 4. The CDR3: CASSTRDRGTEAFF. The DNA for the CDR3 is TGTGCCAGCTCAACCCGGGACAGGGGCACTGAAGCTTTCTTT. The full variable domain, with the rest looked up from reference TRBV18 and TRBJ1-1, is NAGVMQNPRHLVRRRGQEARLRCSPMKGHSHVYWYRQLPEEGLKFMVYLQKENIIDESGMPKERFSAEFPKEGPSILRIQQVVRGDSAAYFCASSTRDRGTEAFFGQGTRLTVV.